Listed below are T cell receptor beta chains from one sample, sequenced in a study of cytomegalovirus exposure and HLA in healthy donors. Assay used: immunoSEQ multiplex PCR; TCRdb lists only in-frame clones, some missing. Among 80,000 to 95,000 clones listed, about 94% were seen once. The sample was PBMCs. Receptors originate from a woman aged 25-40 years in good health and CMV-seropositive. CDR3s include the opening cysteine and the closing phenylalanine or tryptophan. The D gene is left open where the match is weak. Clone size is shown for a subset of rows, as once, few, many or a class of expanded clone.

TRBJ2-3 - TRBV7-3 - CASSLKRASPHDTQYF TGTGCCAGCAGCTTAAAGAGGGCTTCCCCACACGATACGCAGTATTTT
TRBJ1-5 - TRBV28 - CASGREGQPQHF TGTGCCAGCGGCCGGGAGGGTCAGCCCCAGCATTTT
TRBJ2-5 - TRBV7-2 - CASSLAGGTKETQYF TGTGCCAGCAGCTTAGCAGGCGGGACGAAAGAGACCCAGTACTTC
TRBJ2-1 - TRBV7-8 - CASSQVGRSSDSEQFF TGTGCCAGCAGTCAAGTGGGGCGCTCCAGTGATAGTGAGCAGTTCTTC
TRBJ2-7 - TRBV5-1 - CASSWDKPAYEQYF TGCGCCAGCAGCTGGGACAAACCCGCGTACGAGCAGTACTTC
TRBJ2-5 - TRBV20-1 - CSAPLKEQYF TGCAGTGCCCCCCTTAAGGAGCAGTACTTC
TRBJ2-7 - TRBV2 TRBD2 CASSELSQGLAGSEQYF TGTGCCAGCAGTGAACTTAGTCAGGGACTAGCGGGGAGCGAGCAGTACTTC
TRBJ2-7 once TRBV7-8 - CASSLALGVGDLLF TGTGCCAGCAGCTTAGCGCTGGGAGTTGGGGACTTGTTATTC
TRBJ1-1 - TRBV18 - CASSQGQNTEAFF TGTGCCAGCTCACAGGGACAGAACACTGAAGCTTTCTTT
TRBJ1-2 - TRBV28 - CASSLGGEWALRGYGYTF TGTGCCAGCAGCCTTGGGGGGGAGTGGGCGCTAAGGGGATATGGCTACACCTTC
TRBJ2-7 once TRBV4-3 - CASSQDWASSSYEQYF TGCGCCAGCAGCCAAGATTGGGCCTCCAGCTCCTACGAGCAGTACTTC